The rows below give T cell receptor beta chains drawn from one sample of a study of radiotherapy plus CTLA-4 blockade in lung cancer. TCRdb's copy holds only in-frame clones and misses some; the assay was immunoSEQ multiplex PCR. The table includes around 24,000 clones, roughly 73% detected once. Sequencing was performed on peripheral blood, taken from a patient treated with radiotherapy plus ipilimumab. Receptors were obtained from a human donor with non-small cell lung cancer who had stable disease on radiotherapy plus ipilimumab. Both conserved end residues are part of each CDR3. D genes are given only for firm matches. For some rows the clone size is stated as once, few or many, or as a class when expanded; others skip it.

length	D	V	size	J	DNA	CDR3
13	-	TRBV29-1	-	TRBJ2-7	TGCAGCGTAAGGGCAGCCCTAACCTACGAGCAGTACTTC	CSVRAALTYEQYF
17	-	TRBV4-3	-	TRBJ1-2	TGCGCCAGCAGCCGTGGAATCCTGGAACGGACTAACTATGGCTACACCTTC	CASSRGILERTNYGYTF
15	-	TRBV4-3	-	TRBJ1-1	TGCGCCAGCAGCCAAGAGACCGGGAGGAACACTGAAGCTTTCTTT	CASSQETGRNTEAFF
16	-	TRBV7-8	few	TRBJ2-4	TGTGCCAGCAGCTTAGGGAACTTAGTAGCCAAAAACATTCAGTACTTC	CASSLGNLVAKNIQYF
16	TRBD2	TRBV27	-	TRBJ2-1	TGTGCCAGCAGTTTAGGTCGCGGGAGAGTGGGCAATGAGCAGTTCTTC	CASSLGRGRVGNEQFF
16	-	TRBV6-5	once	TRBJ2-6	TGTGCCAGCAGTTACCCAGGGGACTTCGGGGCCAACGTCCTGACTTTC	CASSYPGDFGANVLTF
14	-	TRBV7-9	-	TRBJ1-2	TGTGCCAGCAGCTTAAACGCAGGGAACTATGGCTACACCTTC	CASSLNAGNYGYTF
14	-	TRBV6-1	few	TRBJ1-5	TGTGCCAGCAGTTCGAAAGACGGGAATCAGCCCCAGCATTTT	CASSSKDGNQPQHF
15	-	TRBV11-3	-	TRBJ2-2	TGTGCCAGCAGCTTGGGGGTGGCGAACACCGGGGAGCTGTTTTTT	CASSLGVANTGELFF
12	-	TRBV25-1	medium-sized	TRBJ2-7	TGTGCCAGCAGTAGCCAGGGTGGCGAGCAGTACTTC	CASSSQGGEQYF
13	-	TRBV14	-	TRBJ2-2	TGTGCCAGCAGCCAAGGGTTAGGCGGGGAGCTGTTTTTT	CASSQGLGGELFF
14	-	TRBV4-3	-	TRBJ2-2	TGCGCCAGCAGCCAAGACTACTTAACCGGGGAGCTGTTTTTT	CASSQDYLTGELFF
14	-	TRBV5-1	-	TRBJ1-3	TGCGCCAGCAGCTTGATCCAAGGGGGAAACACCATATATTTT	CASSLIQGGNTIYF
12	-	TRBV6-6	-	TRBJ2-5	TGTGCCACAAAGGGGGGGCGGGAGACCCAGTACTTC	CATKGGRETQYF
18	TRBD2	TRBV7-9	few	TRBJ2-1	TGTGCCAGCAGCTCCCCCCCGAGGTATAGCGGGAGGGTAAATGAGCAGTTCTTC	CASSSPPRYSGRVNEQFF
15	TRBD2	TRBV28	-	TRBJ2-5	TGTGCCAGCACTTCTAGCGGGATCTTCCAAGAGACCCAGTACTTC	CASTSSGIFQETQYF
12	-	TRBV28	few	TRBJ1-5	TGTGCCAGCGCAAAATGGGGGAAGCCCCAGCATTTT	CASAKWGKPQHF
12	TRBD2	TRBV19	-	TRBJ2-2	TGTGCCACACGAGGACTAGCGGCTCTCCTGTTTTTT	CATRGLAALLFF
15	TRBD1	TRBV19	once	TRBJ2-1	TGTGCCAGTAGTACCGGACAGGGGAGGGTGGATGAGCAGTTCTTC	CASSTGQGRVDEQFF
16	TRBD1	TRBV7-6	-	TRBJ2-3	TGTGCCAGCAGCTTAGCCGGGACAGGGCGCACAGATACGCAGTATTTT	CASSLAGTGRTDTQYF
11	-	TRBV11-3	-	TRBJ2-7	TGTGCCAGCAGCTTAGAGGGCGAGCAGTACTTC	CASSLEGEQYF
15	-	TRBV7-8	-	TRBJ2-2	TGTGCCAGCAGCTTAGTGGACCAGAGCACCGGGGAGCTGTTTTTT	CASSLVDQSTGELFF
16	-	TRBV2	-	TRBJ2-1	TGTGCCAGCAGTGGGCTAGCAAGTCGATCCTACAATGAGCAGTTCTTC	CASSGLASRSYNEQFF
14	TRBD2	TRBV6-1	-	TRBJ2-7	TGTGCCAGCAGTCTCGGACTAGCGGGAGACGAGCAGTACTTC	CASSLGLAGDEQYF
15	-	TRBV19	few	TRBJ2-7	TGTGCCAGTAGTACTCTTGACGGGGCCTCCTACGAGCAGTACTTC	CASSTLDGASYEQYF
17	-	TRBV7-2	-	TRBJ2-5	TGTGCCAGCAGCCGCCGGGTGGGAGGTACCGGGGGTGAGACCCAGTACTTC	CASSRRVGGTGGETQYF
13	-	TRBV11-2	-	TRBJ2-1	TGTGCCAGCAGCCCCGGGGGGCCGGGACCACAGTTCTTC	CASSPGGPGPQFF
15	TRBD1	TRBV11-2	-	TRBJ2-2	TGTGCCAGCAGCTTTGGACAGGGGAACACCGGGGAGCTGTTTTTT	CASSFGQGNTGELFF
14	-	TRBV29-1	once	TRBJ1-1	TGCAGCGTTGAAGAGCAGCTGGGCGCCACTGAAGCTTTCTTT	CSVEEQLGATEAFF
16	TRBD2	TRBV14	-	TRBJ2-5	TGTGCCAGCAGCCAAGGGCGACTAGCGGGGGGGGAGACCCAGTACTTC	CASSQGRLAGGETQYF
14	-	TRBV6-5	few	TRBJ2-7	TGTGCCAGCACCGATCAGGAGGCCACCTACGAGCAGTACTTC	CASTDQEATYEQYF
16	TRBD2	TRBV14	-	TRBJ2-7	TGTGCCAGCAGCCAAATAGGACTAGCGGCCTCTCCGGAGCAGTACTTC	CASSQIGLAASPEQYF
14	-	TRBV7-2	few	TRBJ1-3	TGTGCCAGCAGCCCCGGGAACTCTGGAAACACCATATATTTT	CASSPGNSGNTIYF
17	TRBD1	TRBV27	-	TRBJ2-6	TGTGCCAGCAGTGATCCGGGACAGGGAATTGGGGCCAACGTCCTGACTTTC	CASSDPGQGIGANVLTF
15	TRBD1	TRBV18	-	TRBJ2-7	TGTGCCAGCTCACCCTCCTTGACAGGGCGACACGAGCAGTACTTC	CASSPSLTGRHEQYF
13	-	TRBV7-2	-	TRBJ2-1	TGTGCCACCCAGGTAGCTTCCTACAATGAGCAGTTCTTC	CATQVASYNEQFF
17	TRBD2	TRBV5-6	-	TRBJ2-2	TGTGCCAGCAGCTTCATACCCGGGACTAGAAGTACCGGGGAGCTGTTTTTT	CASSFIPGTRSTGELFF
13	TRBD1	TRBV7-2	-	TRBJ1-2	TGTGCCAGCAGTTTGACAGGGGACTATGGCTACACCTTC	CASSLTGDYGYTF
14	-	TRBV29-1	-	TRBJ2-5	TGCAGCGTTGTTGTGAATATCAACCCAGAGACCCAGTACTTC	CSVVVNINPETQYF
16	-	TRBV7-2	-	TRBJ2-2	TGTGCCAGCAGCTTAGTGCCGGGGATGGGGACCGGGGAGCTGTTTTTT	CASSLVPGMGTGELFF
15	TRBD1	TRBV30	-	TRBJ2-3	TGTGCCTGGAGTGGGGACAGGGGGCGAATGGATACGCAGTATTTT	CAWSGDRGRMDTQYF
14	-	TRBV5-1	-	TRBJ2-7	TGCGCCAGCAGCTTGTTAGGCAGCCCAGGGGAGCAGTACTTC	CASSLLGSPGEQYF
13	-	TRBV10-2	few	TRBJ1-4	TGCGCCAGCAGTGGGGGCCGATATGAAAAACTGTTTTTT	CASSGGRYEKLFF
14	-	TRBV19	once	TRBJ2-7	TGTGCCAGTAGCGACTTACAGGGAGGGTACGAGCAGTACTTC	CASSDLQGGYEQYF
17	TRBD2	TRBV5-1	-	TRBJ2-3	TGCGCCAGCAGCTTAGGACTAGCGGGAGGGCCCACAGATACGCAGTATTTT	CASSLGLAGGPTDTQYF